This is a list of T cell receptor beta chains from one sample in a study of blood T cells in healthy people across ages. TCRdb re-derived calls from the 5' RACE reads in MiXCR, one entry per CDR3 protein. The data hold 1.8 million or so distinct CDR3 sequences, with around 40% observed a single time. The sequenced material came from blood. These receptors were taken from a human donor in good health. Both conserved end residues are part of each CDR3. Fields, in order: J gene, V gene, clone size, CDR3 protein. Not every row has a clone size; where given, it reads once, few, many or a size class.

TRBJ2-7 TRBV29-1 few CSVVTDRGFHEQYF
TRBJ2-5 TRBV10-2 NA CASSDGYQETQYF
TRBJ1-2 TRBV6-5 NA CASSYSYPYRANDGYTF
TRBJ1-2 TRBV5-5 NA CASSLVWGNVGYTF
TRBJ2-5 TRBV12-3/TRBV12-4 few CASSPGRFVGQYF
TRBJ2-1 TRBV20-1 NA CSARKLAGDEQFF
TRBJ2-7 TRBV6-2/TRBV6-3 NA CASSSSGPKGEQYF
TRBJ2-7 TRBV5-5 NA CASSPTWAPNRNSYEQYF
TRBJ1-2 TRBV27 NA CASSLMGQGYYGYTF
TRBJ1-2 TRBV7-6 NA CAWQLVANYGYTF
TRBJ2-5 TRBV11-2 NA CASSIDGPGTQYF
TRBJ2-7 TRBV7-2 few CASRTPSSYEQYF
TRBJ1-1 TRBV9 NA CASSVAPSLEAFF
TRBJ1-2 TRBV20-1 NA CSARDIGGQGLYGYTF
TRBJ2-3 TRBV5-8 NA CASSLEHRTQYF
TRBJ2-2 TRBV10-3 few CAISESGGPDTGELFF
TRBJ2-4 TRBV6-2/TRBV6-3 few CASRLPSTGGAKYF
TRBJ2-5 TRBV10-3 NA CAISDIGQGIQETQYF
TRBJ2-1 TRBV2 NA CASSESMGSGEEQFF